This passage covers 18 T cell receptor beta chains from one sample sequenced in a study of CD8+CD57+ T cells in acquired aplastic anemia. For CDR3 and TCR beta VDJ profiling, genomic DNA was the template used. One entry per CDR3 protein results from TCRdb running MiXCR on the reads. The data contain 150,000 to 200,000 distinct CDR3 sequences, approximately 44% of them seen just once; the ten biggest clones take up 0.8% to 1.1%. Material: sorted CD4+, CD8+, or CD8+CD57+ T cells (not recorded which) from PBMCs. The receptor source for this set is a human donor in good health.

CDR3 amino acids: CASSFSGITYNEQFF. DNA of the CDR3: TGTGCCAGCAGCTTTAGCGGGATAACCTACAATGAGCAGTTCTTC. The J gene is TRBJ2-1, the V gene TRBV7-3, with 8 bases matching TRBD2. CDR1 is SGHTA, CDR2 FQGTGA, per germline. This CDR3 is 15 amino acids long. Trimming removed 3 bases from V and 2 bases from J; junction bases left unmatched: 3.

The table lists this clonotype with a few counts. This rearrangement joins TRBV15 to TRBJ2-7; D possibly corresponds to TRBD2 (6 bases). Germline lookup yields CDR1 LNHNV and CDR2 YYDKDF (reference sequence). CDR3 size: 15 residues. V lost 0 bases and J 3 bases, leaving 12 bases between the germline ends. DNA for the CDR3: TGTGCCACCAGCAGAGATGGTGGGAGGCTCTACGAGCAGTACTTC. Amino acids: CATSRDGGRLYEQYF.

This clonotype appeared many times. The chain uses TRBV25-1 and TRBJ1-6; D is perhaps TRBD1 (5 bases). V was trimmed by 6 bases and J by 14 bases, leaving 17 bases between them. Germline assignment: CDR1 MGHDK and CDR2 SYGVNS. The CDR3 spans 13 residues. CDR3 DNA: TGTGCCAGCAGGGGACCAAATTTAGAGACCCTCCACTTT. As protein: CASRGPNLETLHF.

Ten or more counts support this clonotype. This chain links TRBV7-2 with TRBJ2-7; D gene ambiguous. This CDR3 has 14 amino acids. Germline V gives CDR1 SGHTA, CDR2 FQGNSA. Trimming shortened V by 3 bases and J by 1 base, and 10 bases separated the two germline ends. The chain's CDR3 is CASSFIPTSYEQYF. The CDR3 DNA reads as TGTGCCAGCAGCTTTATACCGACTTCCTACGAGCAGTACTTC.

The chain joins TRBV10-2 to TRBJ2-7; D is uncertain. With 4 bases removed from V and 5 bases from J, the gap between germline ends came to 21 bases. CDR3 length equals 16 residues. Germline CDR1 is WSHSY and CDR2 is SAAADI. CDR3 region: CASSAANGRWPHEQYF. The CDR3, as DNA: TGCGCCAGCAGTGCCGCAAACGGGCGGTGGCCCCACGAGCAGTACTTC.

This clonotype was counted between two and nine times. The rearrangement joins TRBV7-3 to TRBJ2-5, with TRBD2 as a possible D gene (6 bases). The CDR3 runs to 15 residues. Trimming pared 8 bases from V and 4 bases from J, leaving 20 bases between. CDR1 is SGHTA and CDR2 is FQGTGA in the germline V gene. As DNA, the CDR3 is TGTGCCAGCCATAAGGAGCAGGCCGGGGGAGAGACCCAGTACTTC. Amino acid sequence: CASHKEQAGGETQYF.

This clonotype has ten or more counts. V gene TRBV30 combines with J gene TRBJ2-7; no definite D call. Germline V gene lookup returns CDR1 GTSNPN and CDR2 SVGIG (reference sequence). This CDR3 region has 14 residues. Deletions cut 0 bases from V and 3 bases from J, with 12 bases between. The CDR3 reads CAWSVARGYYEQYF. The CDR3 DNA sequence: TGTGCCTGGAGTGTAGCCCGTGGGTACTACGAGCAGTACTTC.

This clonotype was detected many times. The chain couples TRBV5-4 to TRBJ1-5, with D uncertain. This CDR3 is built from 12 residues. From germline, CDR1 is SGHNT and CDR2 YYREEE (reference sequence). With 2 bases removed from V and 5 bases from J, the gap between germline ends came to 5 bases. CDR3 nucleotides: TGTGCCAGCAGCTTAAAGGATCAGCCCCAGCATTTT. The encoded protein is CASSLKDQPQHF.

This clonotype appeared once. This chain joins TRBV2 and TRBJ2-5; 11 bases line up with TRBD1. In germline, CDR1 is SNHLY, CDR2 FYNNEI. The CDR3 sequence is 13 residues long. The junction had 2 bases not matched to a gene; V was cut back by 6 bases and J by 5 bases. CDR3 region: CASSGQGAETQYF. In DNA form, the CDR3 reads TGTGCCAGCAGCGGACAGGGGGCCGAGACCCAGTACTTC.

This chain connects TRBV5-5 to TRBJ2-5; TRBD1 matches 8 bases. This CDR3 comprises 13 residues. V was clipped by 4 bases and J by 5 bases; unmatched bases: 4. The V gene's germline CDR1 is SGHKS and CDR2 YYEKEE (reference sequence). The CDR3 sequence: CASSRTGRETQYF. In DNA form, the CDR3 reads TGTGCCAGCAGCAGGACAGGGAGGGAGACCCAGTACTTC.

This clonotype was counted a few times. The rearrangement links TRBV15 to TRBJ1-5, with D uncertain. The CDR3 has 14 residues. Per germline, CDR1 LNHNV and CDR2 YYDKDF (reference sequence). Trimming took off 0 bases at V and 2 bases at J, with 5 bases between the two ends. Here the CDR3 DNA reads TGTGCCACCAGCAGAGAGGGCGGCAATCAGCCCCAGCATTTT. This codes for CATSREGGNQPQHF.

This rearrangement joins TRBV6-2 or TRBV6-3 to TRBJ1-5, with a weak D call TRBD1 (5 bases). CDR3 length equals 17 residues. The germline gives CDR1 MNHEY, CDR2 SVGEGT. Trimming removed 6 bases at V and 0 bases at J, with 18 bases between. The CDR3 protein is CASSTHRGRDSNQPQHF. CDR3 nucleotide sequence: TGTGCCAGCAGCACCCATCGGGGCAGGGATAGCAATCAGCCCCAGCATTTT.

V and J are TRBV19 and TRBJ1-5; D gene uncertain. Per germline, CDR1 LNHDA and CDR2 SQIVND (reference sequence). Deletions cut 6 bases from V and 7 bases from J, with 16 bases between. There are 14 residues in the CDR3. The CDR3 here is CASRPRAHGQPQHF. CDR3 coding DNA: TGTGCCAGTAGGCCACGGGCTCACGGGCAGCCCCAGCATTTT.

This clonotype was counted a few times. The DNA for the CDR3 is TGTGCCAGCAGTGACGGCAGGGGCCATCAGCCCCAGCATTTT. Its protein is CASSDGRGHQPQHF. The chain is built from TRBV2 and TRBJ1-5; TRBD1 might be the D (6 bases). Germline CDR1 is SNHLY and CDR2 is FYNNEI. The CDR3 contains 14 residues. V lost 3 bases and J 5 bases, leaving 11 bases between the germline ends.

V is TRBV3-1 and J is TRBJ2-7; D perhaps matches TRBD2 (6 bases). Deletions cut 4 bases from V and 0 bases from J, with 19 bases between. Per germline, CDR1 LGHDT and CDR2 YNNKEL (reference sequence). The CDR3 spans 17 residues. The DNA for the CDR3 is TGTGCCAGCAGCCGGTTTAGTCTCGGGGGAAACTCCTACGAGCAGTACTTC. Encoded protein: CASSRFSLGGNSYEQYF.

V is TRBV6-4 and J is TRBJ2-5; D is perhaps TRBD2 (6 bases). V lost 5 bases, J lost 1 base, and 14 bases lay in between. The CDR3 has 15 residues. Germline V gene data show CDR1 as MRHNA and CDR2 as SNTAGT. The DNA for the CDR3 is TGTGCCAGCAGTCGATTTCCCGGGGGCCAAGAGACCCAGTACTTC. It encodes CASSRFPGGQETQYF.

This clonotype was observed many times. The chain employs TRBV12-3 or TRBV12-4 and TRBJ2-7; TRBD2 is a possible D gene (5 bases). Trimming removed 5 bases at V and 5 bases at J, with 10 bases between. The CDR3 sequence is 12 residues long. The CDR3 reads CASSEGMDEQYF. The CDR3 bases are TGTGCCAGCAGTGAGGGTATGGACGAGCAGTACTTC.

The chain recombines TRBV28 with TRBJ2-1; TRBD2 aligns across 8 bases. This CDR3 has 15 amino acids. Germline V CDR1 and CDR2: MDHEN, SYDVKM. V shed 3 bases, J shed 6 bases, and the junction held 7 bases outside the gene matches. CDR3 sequence reads: CASSFQREFINEQFF. The CDR3 DNA is TGTGCCAGCAGTTTTCAGCGGGAGTTTATCAATGAGCAGTTCTTC.